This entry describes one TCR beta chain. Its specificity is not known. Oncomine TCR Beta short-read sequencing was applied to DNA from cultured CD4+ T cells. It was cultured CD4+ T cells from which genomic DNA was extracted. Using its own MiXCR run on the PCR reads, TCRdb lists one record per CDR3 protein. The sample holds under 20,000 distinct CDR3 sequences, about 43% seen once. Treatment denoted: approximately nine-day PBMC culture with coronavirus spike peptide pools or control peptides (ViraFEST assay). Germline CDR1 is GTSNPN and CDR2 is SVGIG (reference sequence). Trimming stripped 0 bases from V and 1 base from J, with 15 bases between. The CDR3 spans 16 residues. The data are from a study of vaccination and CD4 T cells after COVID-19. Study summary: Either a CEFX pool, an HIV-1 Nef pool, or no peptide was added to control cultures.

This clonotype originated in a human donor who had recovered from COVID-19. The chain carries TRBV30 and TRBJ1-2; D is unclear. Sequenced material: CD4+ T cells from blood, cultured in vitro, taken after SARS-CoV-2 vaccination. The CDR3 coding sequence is TGTGCCTGGAGTGTACCTGAAGCCAGGAATAACTATGGCTACACCTTC. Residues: CAWSVPEARNNYGYTF. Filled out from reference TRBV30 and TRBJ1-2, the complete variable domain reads SQTIHQWPATLVQPVGSPLSLECTVEGTSNPNLYWYRQAAGRGLQLLFYSVGIGQISSEVPQNLSASRPQDRQFILSSKKLLLSDSGFYLCAWSVPEARNNYGYTFGSGTRLTVV.